The present entry profiles one T cell receptor (beta chain) with its context. No antigen is known for it. A junction boundary mismatches the germline segment, possibly from a read error. Reading from cysteine to phenylalanine, the CDR3 counts 13 amino acids. This entry keeps only the CDR3 DNA: 39 bases, framed from base 1. The CDR1 and CDR2 encoded by the germline V gene are SGHAT and FQNNGV. This sample stems from a study of blood T cells in healthy people across ages (dated by TCRdb to between 2014 and 2017). For context, the study as a whole: Template switching captured roughly one uniquely barcoded TCR beta cDNA molecule per two T cells in model experiments. Donors were grouped into four age groups: young (average approximately 15 years), middle-aged (39), aged (around 66) and long-lived (about 89). Using the same blood draw, the study looked at two additional independent replicas of 1 million unique cDNA reads for two donors, one aged 18 to 30 and the other aged 80 or older. Using deep sequencing normalized with unique cDNA molecular identifiers, the study measured how TCR beta repertoire diversity changes with age. Donors of different ages were randomly distributed across sequencing lanes to avoid experimental bias.

The library was obtained by 5' RACE. The sequencer was an Illumina HiSeq 2500. A second roughly 7 to 11 cycle PCR used a sample-barcoded 5' primer and a J-beta primer mix. A template-switch 5' adaptor carrying 12 random nucleotides introduced a unique molecular identifier onto each TCR beta cDNA molecule. At least 2.5 million CDR3-containing paired-end reads were obtained from each sample. The Mint cDNA synthesis kit, primed by a TRBC-specific oligonucleotide, was used to synthesize first-strand cDNA from all RNA. All cDNA was treated with uracil-DNA glycosylase and then went through a first 18-cycle PCR with the universal primers M1SS and BC2_uni_R. Processing in the source paper ran as follows. Each sample was normalized by randomly selecting 1 million high-quality reads, each carrying a distinct molecular identifier. Instead of being binned into consensus sequences, reads with shared molecular identifiers were discarded. MiTCR, with a Q25 quality threshold and the strictest error-elimination algorithm, was used for CDR3 identification, clonotype clustering and error correction. A nonparametric unseen species model using Euler transformation provided a lower-bound estimate of total TCR beta diversity. TCRdb trimmed public reads at Q25 via fastp, called clones via MiXCR and kept in-frame beta chains. Identical CDR3 protein sequences are pooled into one entry, listed with their most common genes and DNA. The authors' filters were not applied to this entry. This sample is represented by about 970,000 distinct CDR3 sequences; 45% to 60% of them were singletons. The ten largest make up around 21% of the sample.

The study at large found these results: Donor CMV infection status was unknown, potentially confounding age-related changes in expanded clonotypes. Observed TCR beta diversity per million T cells fell roughly linearly with age, and a significant reduction was already apparent by age roughly 41. A strong correlation was found between observed TCR beta diversity and the percentage of naive T cells measured by flow cytometry. Estimates of total diversity based on one million sequenced T cells were regarded as lower bounds and as underestimates. The long-lived group showed more naive CD4+ T cells, fewer expanded clones and increased TCR diversity than the aged group, suggesting age selection. Conclusive comparison of naive and antigen-experienced compartments was prevented by the profiling of bulk unsorted PBMCs.

The donors were roughly 39 Caucasian individuals from Russia, aged about 6 to 95 years, who were systemically healthy. Approximately 9.3 milliliters of peripheral blood were collected from each donor into EDTA-treated Vacutainer tubes. Ficoll-Paque density-gradient centrifugation was used to isolate PBMCs, with at least 6.5 million per sample. Trizol reagent was used to extract total RNA from PBMCs, with at least 5 micrograms per sample. The percentages of naive CD45RAhigh/CD27high T cells were determined by flow cytometry on a PBMC aliquot from every donor. The TCR sequence derives from a woman aged 60-75 years in good health. The chain uses TRBV11-2 and TRBJ2-7; the junction holds 7 bases that match TRBD1. The sample taken for sequencing was blood. The DNA sequence is given as TGTGCCAGCAGCGTAGACAGGGTCTACGAGCAGTACTTC. Translated, this is CASSVDRVYEQYF. With the portions outside the CDR3 filled from the reference TRBV11-2 and TRBJ2-7 genes, the complete variable region becomes EAGVAQSPRYKIIEKRQSVAFWCNPISGHATLYWYQQILGQGPKLLIQFQNNGVVDDSQLPKDRFSAERLKGVDSTLKIQPAKLEDSAVYLCASSVDRVYEQYFGPGTRLTVT.